One and the same sample provided the 23 T cell receptor beta chains below, sequenced in a study of T cell changes during pregnancy in multiple sclerosis. Some clones are missing from TCRdb's copy, which holds only in-frame ones; the method was immunoSEQ multiplex PCR. Among around 27,000 clones listed, 93% were seen once. The starting material was CD4+ T cells from peripheral blood mononuclear cells, obtained after pregnancy. The receptor source for this set is a female donor with multiple sclerosis, enrolled in a pregnancy study.

The J gene is TRBJ2-7, the V gene TRBV11-2, with D perhaps TRBD2 (6 bases). Germline CDR1 is SGHAT and CDR2 is FQNNGV. The CDR3 totals 16 residues. V lost 4 bases, J lost 2 bases, and 18 bases lay in between. The CDR3 region is CASSSLPGTGAYEQYF. CDR3 bases: TGTGCCAGCAGCTCGTTGCCCGGGACGGGAGCCTACGAGCAGTACTTC.

The chain links TRBV2 to TRBJ2-5; a possible D gene is TRBD2 (5 bases). This CDR3 has 14 amino acids. The ends were cut back, 3 bases at V and 5 bases at J, with 13 bases in the middle. Germline values: CDR1 SNHLY, CDR2 FYNNEI. The CDR3 bases are TGTGCCAGCAGTGACCTAGGACTCCCGGAGACCCAGTACTTC. Its translation: CASSDLGLPETQYF.

The chain combines TRBV5-1 with TRBJ2-2; D is ambiguous. The germline CDR1 and CDR2 sequences are SGHRS and YFSETQ. The CDR3 spans 15 residues. The ends were cut back, 6 bases at V and 0 bases at J, with 12 bases in the middle. The CDR3 spells CASTLGVTNTGELFF. CDR3 DNA sequence: TGCGCCAGCACTTTGGGCGTGACGAACACCGGGGAGCTGTTTTTT.

V and J are TRBV10-3 and TRBJ2-7; TRBD1 agrees at 9 bases. CDR3 size: 12 residues. With V trimmed by 10 bases and J by 1 base, 2 bases remained unmatched. Germline lookup yields CDR1 ENHRY and CDR2 SYGVKD. The CDR3 region has the DNA TGTGCCAGTGGGACAGGGTCCTACGAGCAGTACTTC. Amino acid sequence: CASGTGSYEQYF.

This chain joins TRBV10-1 and TRBJ1-1, with D unclear. The CDR3 loop spans 15 amino acids. Trimming stripped 4 bases from V and 4 bases from J, with 16 bases between. Germline CDR1 reads WNHNN; CDR2 reads SYGVQD (reference sequence). CDR3 amino acids: CASSGSEAGSTEAFF. The CDR3 DNA reads as TGCGCCAGCAGTGGCTCGGAGGCCGGCTCCACTGAAGCTTTCTTT.

The chain carries TRBV27 and TRBJ1-1; possible D gene TRBD1, 6 bases. Germline V gene data show CDR1 as MNHEY and CDR2 as SMNVEV (reference sequence). The CDR3 length is 12 residues. Trimming pared 3 bases from V and 7 bases from J, leaving 9 bases between. The CDR3 DNA reads as TGTGCCAGCAGTTTCGACAGGAGTGAAGCTTTCTTT. Protein: CASSFDRSEAFF.

The chain links TRBV4-1 to TRBJ1-1; 7 bases map to TRBD1. This CDR3 is built from 16 residues. Looked up from germline, CDR1 is MGHRA and CDR2 is YSYEKL. Trimming at V came to 4 bases and at J to 3 bases, leaving 11 bases not matched to a gene. CDR3 in DNA: TGCGCCAGCAGCCCTAGTACAGGGGCGGTGGACACTGAAGCTTTCTTT. Protein sequence: CASSPSTGAVDTEAFF.

V gene TRBV7-8 combines with J gene TRBJ1-1; TRBD1 aligns across 10 bases. The CDR3 consists of 19 residues. Germline V gene sequence: CDR1 SGHVS, CDR2 FQNEAQ. Trimming removed 2 bases from V and 1 base from J; junction bases left unmatched: 13. This chain's CDR3 is CASSLFSQFGQGGNTEAFF. The CDR3 DNA follows: TGTGCCAGCAGCTTATTTTCTCAATTCGGACAGGGGGGGAACACTGAAGCTTTCTTT.

This clone was seen a single time. V usage is TRBV4-3 and J usage is TRBJ2-6; D unresolved. CDR3 length: 18 amino acids. Germline CDR1 and CDR2: LGHNA and YSLEER. The V end was cut by 0 bases, the J end by 0 bases, with 12 bases between. CDR3 in amino acids: CASSQDHISISGANVLTF. Here the CDR3 DNA reads TGCGCCAGCAGCCAAGATCACATATCCATCTCTGGGGCCAACGTCCTGACTTTC.

This clone was counted once. V gene TRBV11-2 combines with J gene TRBJ2-2; TRBD2 might be the D (7 bases). V lost 1 base and J lost 8, with 17 bases in between. The CDR3 is made up of 16 amino acids. Per the germline V gene, CDR1 is SGHAT and CDR2 is FQNNGV. CDR3 amino acids: CASSLVGEGVAGELFF. The CDR3 DNA sequence: TGTGCCAGCAGCTTAGTCGGGGAGGGGGTAGCGGGGGAGCTGTTTTTT.

The chain is built from TRBV18 and TRBJ2-7; D may be TRBD1 (7 bases). CDR3 length: 14 residues. V gave up 5 bases and J gave up 2 bases, with 13 bases separating them. Germline V gene sequence: CDR1 KGHSH, CDR2 LQKENI. CDR3 sequence (DNA): TGTGCCAGCTCATTGGACAGGAGGGCCTACGAGCAGTACTTC. Protein product: CASSLDRRAYEQYF.

The chain employs TRBV9 and TRBJ2-3, with D possibly being TRBD1 (5 bases). The CDR3 spans 11 residues. Germline V gives CDR1 SGDLS, CDR2 YYNGEE. V gave up 4 bases and J gave up 9 bases, with 9 bases separating them. CDR3 sequence: CASSNRFTQYF. In DNA, the CDR3 is TGTGCCAGCAGCAACAGGTTCACGCAGTATTTT.

V gene TRBV6-1 combines with J gene TRBJ2-5, with TRBD2 matching over 7 bases. Germline CDR1 and CDR2: MNHNS and SASEGT. V trimming: 8 bases; J trimming: 2 bases; junction bases outside the gene matches: 5. The CDR3 is made up of 13 amino acids. The CDR3 bases are TGTGCCAGCTCGGCGGGACTACAAGAGACCCAGTACTTC. Protein product: CASSAGLQETQYF.

The rearrangement uses TRBV5-6 and TRBJ2-5; 11 positions agree with TRBD1. This CDR3 region has 15 residues. From germline, CDR1 is SGHDT and CDR2 YYEEEE. V trimming: 2 bases; J trimming: 4 bases; junction bases outside the gene matches: 4. CDR3 in amino acids: CASSFRDRGRETQYF. For the CDR3, the DNA is TGTGCCAGCAGCTTCCGGGACAGGGGGAGAGAGACCCAGTACTTC.

The J gene is TRBJ2-7, the V gene TRBV7-2; the match to TRBD2 covers 7 bases. Losses at the gene ends were 6 bases for V and 4 bases for J; bases not matched to a gene: 12. CDR1 and CDR2 (germline): SGHTA, FQGNSA. This CDR3 contains 15 residues. This CDR3 is CASRDQRSSGYEQYF. CDR3 coding DNA: TGTGCCAGCAGGGACCAAAGGTCTAGCGGATACGAGCAGTACTTC.

The V call is TRBV6-5, the J call TRBJ1-5; D might be TRBD1 (6 bases). The germline CDR1 and CDR2 sequences are MNHEY and SVGAGI. V lost 6 bases and J 7 bases, leaving 13 bases between the germline ends. The CDR3 covers 13 residues. In nucleotides, the CDR3 is TGTGCCAGCAGACAGGGTCTGGGCCAGCCCCAGCATTTT. Protein sequence: CASRQGLGQPQHF.

In this sample, this clone turned up once. The gene calls are TRBV6-5 and TRBJ2-1; 9 bases are a match to TRBD1. Germline loops: CDR1 MNHEY, CDR2 SVGAGI. V lost 2 bases and J lost 4; bases outside the gene matches: 6. This CDR3 comprises 16 residues. The DNA for the CDR3 is TGTGCCAGCAGTTACGTTGGGACAGGGATTTACAATGAGCAGTTCTTC. Residues: CASSYVGTGIYNEQFF.

The rearrangement uses TRBV5-1 and TRBJ2-7, with D maybe TRBD2 (5 bases). Deletions cut 8 bases from V and 1 base from J, with 13 bases between. The length of the CDR3 is 13 residues. In germline, CDR1 is SGHRS, CDR2 YFSETQ. CDR3 nucleotides: TGCGCCAGTTCGGGGTTAGGGTCCTACGAGCAGTACTTC. Its translation: CASSGLGSYEQYF.

The gene calls are TRBV9 and TRBJ2-2; 10 nucleotides align to TRBD2. Germline loops: CDR1 SGDLS, CDR2 YYNGEE. CDR3 length: 16 amino acids. With V trimmed by 0 bases and J by 9 bases, 8 bases remained unmatched. The CDR3 DNA follows: TGTGCCAGCAGCGTAGATCCTAGCGGGAGTTTTAGGGAGCTGTTTTTT. It codes for CASSVDPSGSFRELFF.

In DNA, the CDR3 is TGTGCCAGCAGCTCCGGACAGGGGGCGAGCGGGGAGCTGTTTTTT. Its protein is CASSSGQGASGELFF. This rearrangement joins TRBV7-2 to TRBJ2-2; 11 positions match TRBD1. J lost 7 bases, V lost 4 bases, and 5 bases had no gene match. Germline CDR1 and CDR2: SGHTA and FQGNSA. The CDR3 has 15 residues.

This chain joins TRBV18 and TRBJ1-1; D may be TRBD1 (6 bases). This CDR3 region has 15 residues. Per the germline V gene, CDR1 is KGHSH and CDR2 is LQKENI. V lost 1 base and J 3 bases, leaving 12 bases between the germline ends. The CDR3 here is CASSPRTGLDTEAFF. The CDR3 DNA follows: TGTGCCAGCTCACCACGTACAGGGCTAGACACTGAAGCTTTCTTT. Supplemented by reference TRBV18 and TRBJ1-1, the full variable domain reads NAGVMQNPRHLVRRRGQEARLRCSPMKGHSHVYWYRQLPEEGLKFMVYLQKENIIDESGMPKERFSAEFPKEGPSILRIQQVVRGDSAAYFCASSPRTGLDTEAFFGQGTRLTVV.

This chain uses TRBV19 with TRBJ1-5; D not certain. V was trimmed by 6 bases and J by 6 bases, leaving 6 bases between them. The CDR3 runs 11 residues. Per germline, CDR1 LNHDA and CDR2 SQIVND (reference sequence). The CDR3 here is CASSSSQPQHF. CDR3 bases: TGTGCCAGTAGCTCTAGTCAGCCCCAGCATTTT.

This chain connects TRBV5-1 to TRBJ1-4, with D hard to call. The CDR3 covers 14 residues. V lost 3 bases, J lost 6 bases, and 12 bases lay in between. Germline V gene sequence: CDR1 SGHRS, CDR2 YFSETQ. The CDR3 sequence is CASSYSGIDEKLFF. CDR3 nucleotide sequence: TGCGCCAGCAGCTATTCGGGTATAGATGAAAAACTGTTTTTT.